These 31 T cell receptor beta chains were sequenced from one sample in a study of T cell changes during pregnancy in multiple sclerosis. TCRdb keeps only in-frame clones here, not all; method: immunoSEQ multiplex PCR. This table has approximately 94,000 clones, 80% to 95% appearing once. The sequencing here drew on peripheral blood, taken after pregnancy. The receptor set was obtained from a female donor with multiple sclerosis, enrolled in a pregnancy study.

This chain uses TRBV13 with TRBJ1-2; 8 bases are shared with TRBD1. The junction had 4 bases not matched to a gene; V was cut back by 7 bases and J by 3 bases. Looked up from germline, CDR1 is PRHDT and CDR2 is FYEKMQ (reference sequence). CDR3 length equals 13 residues. The CDR3 region has the DNA TGTGCCAGCAAACACAGGGGGGACTATGGCTACACCTTC. It is translated as CASKHRGDYGYTF.

The chain joins TRBV5-1 to TRBJ2-5, with 7 bases identical to TRBD2. This CDR3 comprises 15 residues. V was clipped by 0 bases and J by 5 bases; unmatched bases: 7. Germline V gene data show CDR1 as SGHRS and CDR2 as YFSETQ. CDR3 protein: CASSLDGGDSETQYF. The CDR3 region has the DNA TGCGCCAGCAGCTTGGATGGGGGGGACTCGGAGACCCAGTACTTC.

The CDR3 reads CASSLAGSGTNTQYF. In nucleotides, the CDR3 is TGTGCCAGCAGCTTAGCAGGTAGCGGGACGAATACGCAGTATTTT. The rearrangement links TRBV7-9 to TRBJ2-3, with TRBD2 matching over 8 bases. Per the germline V gene, CDR1 is SEHNR and CDR2 is FQNEAQ (reference sequence). The CDR3 has 15 amino acids. Losses at the gene ends were 0 bases for V and 7 bases for J; bases not matched to a gene: 6.

The chain joins TRBV27 to TRBJ1-5, with D hard to call. This CDR3 has 17 residues. Germline V CDR1 and CDR2: MNHEY, SMNVEV (reference sequence). Trimming cost V 5 bases and J 1 base, with 18 bases left between them. Written as DNA, the CDR3 is TGTGCCAGCAGTGGAGTGACGGGTATCGGGAGCAATCAGCCCCAGCATTTT. It yields the protein CASSGVTGIGSNQPQHF.

The genes are TRBV28 and TRBJ1-2; D perhaps matches TRBD1 (6 bases). The CDR3 spans 13 residues. V was shortened by 6 bases and J by 8 bases, with 16 bases between the two germline ends. Germline lookup yields CDR1 MDHEN and CDR2 SYDVKM. This chain's CDR3 is CASSSQGLWGYTF. CDR3 coding DNA: TGTGCCAGCAGCTCACAGGGCCTTTGGGGCTACACCTTC.

The chain employs TRBV7-9 and TRBJ1-4; D not certain. CDR1 is SEHNR, CDR2 FQNEAQ, per germline (reference sequence). The CDR3 length is 15 residues. Trimming removed 1 base from V and 0 bases from J, with 6 bases in between. The CDR3 region has the DNA TGTGCCAGCAGCTTAGGGGCAGCAACTAATGAAAAACTGTTTTTT. Protein sequence: CASSLGAATNEKLFF.

V gene TRBV29-1 combines with J gene TRBJ2-3; weak D call: TRBD2 (5 bases). The germline CDR1 and CDR2 sequences are SQVTM and ANQGSEA. This CDR3 has 16 amino acids. V was pared by 4 bases and J by 0 bases, with 17 bases between. This chain's CDR3 is CSVGPGARDSTDTQYF. CDR3 bases: TGCAGCGTTGGTCCAGGAGCTCGGGATAGCACAGATACGCAGTATTTT.

CDR3 sequence reads: CSVESLTDTQYF. In DNA form, the CDR3 reads TGCAGCGTTGAGAGTCTGACAGATACGCAGTATTTT. The V and J genes are TRBV29-1 and TRBJ2-3; D gene ambiguous. Germline values: CDR1 SQVTM, CDR2 ANQGSEA. The CDR3 has 12 amino acids. V was clipped by 3 bases and J by 3 bases, with 7 bases between them.

The chain has TRBV2 and TRBJ2-7; TRBD2 agrees at 7 bases. Trimming at V came to 4 bases and at J to 4 bases, leaving 7 bases not matched to a gene. The CDR3 is made up of 14 amino acids. Germline V lookup: CDR1 SNHLY, CDR2 FYNNEI. CDR3 nucleotide sequence: TGTGCCAGCAGTGTGGATAGCGGGCTATACGAGCAGTACTTC. Protein: CASSVDSGLYEQYF. The full variable domain, rest sourced from reference TRBV2 and TRBJ2-7, is EPEVTQTPSHQVTQMGQEVILRCVPISNHLYFYWYRQILGQKVEFLVSFYNNEISEKSEIFDDQFSVERPDGSNFTLKIRSTKLEDSAMYFCASSVDSGLYEQYFGPGTRLTVT.

The chain is built from TRBV19 and TRBJ1-5, with D unresolved. Germline V CDR1 and CDR2: LNHDA, SQIVND (reference sequence). V dropped 4 bases and J dropped 0 bases, with 10 bases sitting between them. The CDR3 is 15 amino acids. The CDR3 reads CASSRAANSNQPQHF. Written as DNA, the CDR3 is TGTGCCAGTAGTAGGGCTGCGAATAGCAATCAGCCCCAGCATTTT. The complete variable domain, with remaining parts taken from reference TRBV19 and TRBJ1-5, reads DGGITQSPKYLFRKEGQNVTLSCEQNLNHDAMYWYRQDPGQGLRLIYYSQIVNDFQKGDIAEGYSVSREKKESFPLTVTSAQKNPTAFYLCASSRAANSNQPQHFGDGTRLSIL.

The CDR3 DNA follows: TGTGCCAGCAGTGAAGCGGCAGCGGGTATACAAGAGACCCAGTACTTC. Translating it yields CASSEAAAGIQETQYF. The rearrangement links TRBV6-1 to TRBJ2-5, with a weak D call TRBD2 (6 bases). This CDR3 has 16 residues. CDR1 is MNHNS and CDR2 is SASEGT in the germline V gene. Between the trimmed V and J ends, which lost 0 bases and 2 bases, there was a span of 13 bases.

The chain joins TRBV7-2 to TRBJ1-1, with 7 bases aligning to TRBD1. Germline loops: CDR1 SGHTA, CDR2 FQGNSA. CDR3 length equals 15 residues. The junction had 10 bases not matched to a gene; V was cut back by 5 bases and J by 4 bases. The DNA for the CDR3 is TGTGCCAGCAGCCCACCCCCGACAGGGAGCACTGAAGCTTTCTTT. The encoded protein is CASSPPPTGSTEAFF.

CDR3 sequence (DNA): TGTGCCAGTAGGCTAGCGGGAGGGCGGGGGGAGACCCAGTACTTC. It encodes CASRLAGGRGETQYF. The gene calls are TRBV19 and TRBJ2-5; 12 bases are a match to TRBD2. Germline V gene lookup returns CDR1 LNHDA and CDR2 SQIVND (reference sequence). This CDR3 is 15 amino acids long. The junction had 7 bases not matched to a gene; V was cut back by 6 bases and J by 5 bases.

The chain carries TRBV7-9 and TRBJ2-7; 8 nucleotides align to TRBD2. The germline gives CDR1 SEHNR, CDR2 FQNEAQ (reference sequence). The CDR3 loop spans 16 amino acids. With 5 bases clipped from V and 5 bases from J, the junction kept 14 bases outside the gene matches. In DNA, the CDR3 is TGTGCCAGCAGCCGAGTGGTTACGGGAGGGACGGACGAGCAGTACTTC. Amino acids: CASSRVVTGGTDEQYF.

V is TRBV29-1 and J is TRBJ2-1; 10 nucleotides match TRBD2. Germline-derived CDR1 and CDR2 are SQVTM and ANQGSEA. The ends lost 6 bases at V and 8 bases at J; junction bases unmatched: 4. The CDR3 spans 12 residues. The CDR3 loop reads CSVWGTSDEQFF. The CDR3 bases are TGCAGCGTGTGGGGGACTAGCGATGAGCAGTTCTTC.

The chain recombines TRBV19 with TRBJ2-7, with D uncertain. This CDR3 has 11 residues. Trimming shortened V by 6 bases and J by 2 bases, and 5 bases separated the two germline ends. Germline CDR1 is LNHDA and CDR2 is SQIVND (reference sequence). This CDR3 is CASSTAYEQYF. The CDR3 nucleotides are TGTGCCAGTAGCACTGCCTACGAGCAGTACTTC.

The chain recombines TRBV4-3 with TRBJ2-7, with 10 bases matching TRBD2. J gave up 2 bases and V 1 base, and 8 bases lay outside the gene matches. Germline-derived CDR1 and CDR2 are LGHNA and YSLEER. The CDR3 runs 17 residues. The CDR3 coding sequence is TGCGCCAGCAGCCAAGTCGGCCCTAGCGGGGGCGCCTACGAGCAGTACTTC. Protein: CASSQVGPSGGAYEQYF.

CDR3 nucleotides: TGTGCCAGCAGTTTATCGCCGTTCCTACTGAACACTGAAGCTTTCTTT. It is translated as CASSLSPFLLNTEAFF. This chain links TRBV27 with TRBJ1-1; D gene ambiguous. CDR1 is MNHEY, CDR2 SMNVEV, per germline (reference sequence). V was cut by 0 bases and J by 0 bases, with 11 bases left in between. The CDR3 length is 16 residues.

This sequence joins TRBV7-7 and TRBJ2-5, with 12 bases that match TRBD2. The ends lost 5 bases at V and 5 bases at J; junction bases unmatched: 12. The germline V gene has CDR1 SSHAT and CDR2 FNYEAQ (reference sequence). The CDR3 runs 17 residues. As DNA, the CDR3 is TGTGCCAGCAGCCTGGGCCTAGCGGGGGGGCCGGGGGAGACCCAGTACTTC. Translation: CASSLGLAGGPGETQYF.

V usage is TRBV19 and J usage is TRBJ1-1; no firm D call. V was cut by 4 bases and J by 6 bases, with 21 bases left in between. The CDR3 length is 16 residues. Germline lookup yields CDR1 LNHDA and CDR2 SQIVND (reference sequence). The CDR3 bases are TGTGCCAGTAGTAGCCCTCCGGTGCGAGAAGAGGCTGAAGCTTTCTTT. Its translation: CASSSPPVREEAEAFF.

This clone was picked up a small number of times. Other DNA sequences from this sample encode an identical CDR3 as well. This chain links TRBV7-2 with TRBJ1-2, with 8 bases aligning to TRBD1. Germline V gene sequence: CDR1 SGHTA, CDR2 FQGNSA. This CDR3 has 13 residues. The junction had 3 bases not matched to a gene; V was cut back by 5 bases and J by 4 bases. The CDR3 region is CASSPDRVYGYTF. The DNA of the CDR3 is TGTGCCAGCAGCCCGGACAGGGTCTATGGCTACACCTTC. Complete variable domain (other parts from reference TRBV7-2 and TRBJ1-2): GAGVSQSPSNKVTEKGKDVELRCDPISGHTALYWYRQSLGQGLEFLIYFQGNSAPDKSGLPSDRFSAERTGGSVSTLTIQRTQQEDSAVYLCASSPDRVYGYTFGSGTRLTVV.

The chain carries TRBV2 and TRBJ1-1, with 7 nucleotides matching TRBD1. Germline V gene sequence: CDR1 SNHLY, CDR2 FYNNEI. CDR3 length equals 14 residues. The ends lost 1 base at V and 1 base at J; junction bases unmatched: 0. CDR3 bases: TGTGCCAGCAGTGAAGAGGGGGCGAACACTGAAGCTTTCTTT. Residues: CASSEEGANTEAFF.

J is TRBJ2-7 and V is TRBV4-1; possibly TRBD1 for D (6 bases). The CDR3 covers 14 residues. V was cut by 0 bases and J by 6 bases, with 12 bases left in between. Germline assignment: CDR1 MGHRA and CDR2 YSYEKL. The CDR3 region has the DNA TGCGCCAGCAGCCAAGAGTCAGGGGTTCTCGAGCAGTACTTC. Protein: CASSQESGVLEQYF.

The genes are TRBV10-3 and TRBJ1-1; D possibly corresponds to TRBD1 (5 bases). Germline V lookup: CDR1 ENHRY, CDR2 SYGVKD. There are 17 residues in the CDR3. V dropped 0 bases and J dropped 2 bases, with 16 bases sitting between them. CDR3 DNA sequence: TGTGCCATCAGTGAGTCGAGAGACGGGACTGTTAACACTGAAGCTTTCTTT. Its translation is CAISESRDGTVNTEAFF.

The chain couples TRBV19 to TRBJ2-7, with 14 positions matching TRBD2. CDR3 size: 17 residues. The V segment lost 5 bases and the J segment 6 bases; nucleotides outside the gene matches: 12. Germline V gene data show CDR1 as LNHDA and CDR2 as SQIVND (reference sequence). CDR3 in amino acids: CASSSHQGLAGVSEQYF. In DNA, the CDR3 is TGTGCCAGTAGTTCCCATCAGGGACTAGCGGGAGTATCCGAGCAGTACTTC. The full variable domain, completed using reference TRBV19 and TRBJ2-7, is DGGITQSPKYLFRKEGQNVTLSCEQNLNHDAMYWYRQDPGQGLRLIYYSQIVNDFQKGDIAEGYSVSREKKESFPLTVTSAQKNPTAFYLCASSSHQGLAGVSEQYFGPGTRLTVT.

This rearrangement joins TRBV27 to TRBJ2-2, with D possibly TRBD1 on 6 matching bases. The V gene's germline CDR1 is MNHEY and CDR2 SMNVEV (reference sequence). With 9 bases removed from V and 0 bases from J, the gap between germline ends came to 17 bases. This CDR3 has 16 residues. This chain's CDR3 is CASIPGGPANTGELFF. The CDR3 DNA reads as TGTGCCAGTATACCTGGGGGCCCCGCGAACACCGGGGAGCTGTTTTTT.

The chain employs TRBV4-1 and TRBJ2-1; D uncertain. V was cut by 0 bases and J by 4 bases, with 10 bases left in between. Germline loops: CDR1 MGHRA, CDR2 YSYEKL. This CDR3 has 15 amino acids. The CDR3: CASSQDSTLYNEQFF. The DNA for the CDR3 is TGCGCCAGCAGCCAAGATAGCACGCTTTACAATGAGCAGTTCTTC.

This chain connects TRBV9 to TRBJ1-1; TRBD1 is a possible D gene (6 bases). The CDR3 spans 14 residues. From germline, CDR1 is SGDLS and CDR2 YYNGEE. The V end lost 3 bases, the J end lost 4 bases, and 13 bases lay between the germline ends. This CDR3 is CASSEDSSGTEAFF. CDR3 coding DNA: TGTGCCAGCAGCGAGGACAGTTCGGGCACTGAAGCTTTCTTT.

CDR3 sequence reads: CASSSPAGGDQETQYF. In DNA, the CDR3 is TGTGCCAGCAGCTCCCCAGCGGGGGGGGATCAAGAGACCCAGTACTTC. The chain is built from TRBV11-2 and TRBJ2-5, with 10 bases fitting TRBD2. Germline CDR1 is SGHAT and CDR2 is FQNNGV. The CDR3 is 16 residues long. V was clipped by 4 bases and J by 2 bases; unmatched bases: 7. Combining the CDR3 with reference TRBV11-2 and TRBJ2-5 gives the whole variable domain EAGVAQSPRYKIIEKRQSVAFWCNPISGHATLYWYQQILGQGPKLLIQFQNNGVVDDSQLPKDRFSAERLKGVDSTLKIQPAKLEDSAVYLCASSSPAGGDQETQYFGPGTRLLVL.

V is TRBV7-9 and J is TRBJ1-2; D not certain. This CDR3 has 12 residues. V was shortened by 6 bases and J by 7 bases, with 12 bases between the two germline ends. Germline V gene data show CDR1 as SEHNR and CDR2 as FQNEAQ (reference sequence). The CDR3 region is CASSSSVGGYTF. DNA for the CDR3: TGTGCCAGCAGTTCCTCGGTTGGTGGCTACACCTTC.

This chain links TRBV11-2 with TRBJ1-1; no firm D call. Germline CDR1 and CDR2: SGHAT and FQNNGV. This CDR3 is built from 13 residues. Trimming shortened V by 5 bases and J by 5 bases, and 12 bases separated the two germline ends. CDR3 sequence reads: CASSPLPLTEAFF. The CDR3 nucleotides are TGTGCCAGCAGCCCACTACCTTTAACTGAAGCTTTCTTT.